These 30 T cell receptor beta chains were sequenced from one sample in a study of response to subunit inactivated influenza vaccine. TCRdb passed the RT-PCR reads through MiXCR, listing each CDR3 protein once. The sample has 150,000 to 200,000 distinct CDR3 sequences, approximately 12% seen once. In addition, the sample was reused for a study of T cells expressing NK-cell markers. That source notes: The authors generated TCR beta cDNA through 5'RACE template switching with UMIs.

Material: CD8+ T cells sorted from PBMCs, obtained 11 to 12 days after vaccination. The receptors were gathered from a man in his fifties or sixties who received an inactivated influenza vaccine.

Only a few counts were recorded for this clonotype. The chain recombines TRBV25-1 with TRBJ1-2; D unresolved. Germline lookup yields CDR1 MGHDK and CDR2 SYGVNS. The CDR3 covers 12 residues. V gave up 3 bases and J gave up 8 bases, with 10 bases separating them. The CDR3 DNA reads as TGTGCCAGCAGTGACCTGTTGGGAGGCTACACCTTC. Its translation is CASSDLLGGYTF.

This clonotype has just a few counts. This rearrangement joins TRBV28 to TRBJ2-7, with D possibly matching TRBD2 (5 bases). Germline V CDR1 and CDR2: MDHEN, SYDVKM. The CDR3 loop spans 16 amino acids. The germline V and J ends were trimmed by 2 bases and 0 bases, with 14 bases remaining between them. In DNA, the CDR3 is TGTGCCAGCAGTTTACCCGTAGCGAAACTCTCCTACGAGCAGTACTTC. It specifies CASSLPVAKLSYEQYF.

This clonotype turned up a few times. The rearrangement joins TRBV4-2 to TRBJ2-3, with 8 bases that match TRBD2. Germline CDR1 and CDR2: LGHNA and YNFKEQ. The ends lost 1 base at V and 2 bases at J; junction bases unmatched: 11. The CDR3 extends over 18 amino acids. CDR3 sequence (DNA): TGTGCCAGCAGCCAAGGGGACTTTAGCGGGGAGATCACAGATACGCAGTATTTT. Translation: CASSQGDFSGEITDTQYF.

Only a few counts were recorded for this clonotype. The V gene is TRBV6-1, the J gene TRBJ1-1; D gene unclear. Germline CDR1 and CDR2: MNHNS and SASEGT. V was clipped by 7 bases and J by 3 bases, with 12 bases between them. The CDR3 has 13 residues. CDR3 residues: CASKLGRDTEAFF. DNA for the CDR3: TGTGCCAGCAAACTGGGGAGGGACACTGAAGCTTTCTTT.

This clonotype appeared many times. The chain couples TRBV6-1 to TRBJ2-3; D perhaps matches TRBD2 (5 bases). Germline V gene lookup returns CDR1 MNHNS and CDR2 SASEGT. With 8 bases removed from V and 0 bases from J, the gap between germline ends came to 12 bases. The CDR3 extends over 14 amino acids. The CDR3 spells CASGGGTSTDTQYF. The CDR3, as DNA: TGTGCCAGCGGAGGAGGTACTAGCACAGATACGCAGTATTTT.

This clonotype was seen a handful of times. The rearrangement joins TRBV20-1 to TRBJ1-2, with a tentative D call TRBD1 (5 bases). V lost 5 bases and J lost 8, with 18 bases in between. Germline V lookup: CDR1 DFQATT, CDR2 SNEGSKA (reference sequence). The CDR3 spans 13 residues. CDR3 coding DNA: TGCAGTGCTTCCGGGACCGGTGCGACGGGCTACACCTTC. It specifies CSASGTGATGYTF.

This clonotype was seen a handful of times. The chain recombines TRBV6-2 or TRBV6-3 with TRBJ2-3; 8 bases are shared with TRBD2. The CDR3 has 17 amino acids. Germline-derived CDR1 and CDR2 are MNHEY and SVGEGT. The J segment lost 3 bases and the V segment lost 2 bases, leaving 10 bases of the junction unmatched. The CDR3 here is CASSYAASGLRTDTQYF. The CDR3 region has the DNA TGTGCCAGCAGTTACGCGGCTAGCGGGTTAAGAACAGATACGCAGTATTTT.

This clonotype is judged large. The chain is built from TRBV5-1 and TRBJ2-3, with 12 bases matching TRBD2. CDR1 and CDR2 (germline): SGHRS, YFSETQ. The CDR3 spans 16 residues. Losses at the gene ends were 7 bases for V and 0 bases for J; bases not matched to a gene: 6. The CDR3: CASRTSGAPSTDTQYF. The CDR3 DNA reads as TGCGCCAGCCGGACTAGCGGGGCCCCTAGCACAGATACGCAGTATTTT.

The chain uses TRBV2 and TRBJ1-1, with D perhaps matching TRBD1 (5 bases). Germline values: CDR1 SNHLY, CDR2 FYNNEI. V lost 6 bases and J lost 1, with 15 bases in between. The CDR3 sequence is 15 residues long. Here the CDR3 DNA reads TGTGCCAGCAGAATCCAGGGAAAGGGGAACACTGAAGCTTTCTTT. This sequence encodes CASRIQGKGNTEAFF.

This clonotype was counted ten times or more. The chain combines TRBV27 with TRBJ2-1, with 11 bases that match TRBD1. J was trimmed by 9 bases and V by 7 bases; bases with no gene match: 8. Germline V gene data show CDR1 as MNHEY and CDR2 as SMNVEV (reference sequence). CDR3 size: 14 residues. The CDR3 nucleotides are TGTGCCAGCACAAACCGGGACAGGGGGGGTGAGCAGTTCTTC. This translates into CASTNRDRGGEQFF.

The chain has TRBV7-9 and TRBJ1-2; 7 nucleotides match TRBD1. CDR1 SEHNR and CDR2 FQNEAQ come from the germline V gene (reference sequence). V shed 5 bases and J 7 bases; nucleotides not matched to a gene: 4. The CDR3 is made up of 12 amino acids. CDR3 loop: CASSITGVGYTF. CDR3 sequence (DNA): TGTGCCAGCAGCATTACAGGGGTTGGCTACACCTTC.

The V gene is TRBV12-3 or TRBV12-4, the J gene TRBJ2-3, with TRBD1 as a possible D gene (5 bases). The ends were cut back, 10 bases at V and 2 bases at J, with 31 bases in the middle. The CDR3 is 19 amino acids. CDR3 DNA sequence: TGTGCCAACAGAAGCAGTTTTATAATTGGACAAACCTACACAGATACGCAGTATTTT. Translating it yields CANRSSFIIGQTYTDTQYF.

This chain joins TRBV11-1 and TRBJ2-3; 14 bases map to TRBD2. V trimming: 2 bases; J trimming: 0 bases; junction bases outside the gene matches: 4. This CDR3 is 18 amino acids long. Germline V gene data show CDR1 as SGHAT and CDR2 as FQDESV (reference sequence). CDR3 protein: CASSLPRTSGRSTDTQYF. The CDR3 coding sequence is TGTGCCAGCAGCTTACCTCGGACTAGCGGGAGGAGCACAGATACGCAGTATTTT. The variable domain in full, completed from reference TRBV11-1 and TRBJ2-3, reads EAEVAQSPRYKITEKSQAVAFWCDPISGHATLYWYRQILGQGPELLVQFQDESVVDDSQLPKDRFSAERLKGVDSTLKIQPAELGDSAMYLCASSLPRTSGRSTDTQYFGPGTRLTVL.

This rearrangement joins TRBV6-1 to TRBJ2-2, with D hard to call. V was pared by 2 bases and J by 3 bases, with 7 bases between. The CDR3 is 14 residues long. The V gene's germline CDR1 is MNHNS and CDR2 SASEGT. CDR3: CASSEYLYTGELFF. CDR3 bases: TGTGCCAGCAGTGAATACCTTTACACCGGGGAGCTGTTTTTT.

The J gene is TRBJ2-7, the V gene TRBV28, with D unresolved. The V gene lost 3 bases and the J gene lost 6 bases, with 9 bases spanning the gap. Germline lookup yields CDR1 MDHEN and CDR2 SYDVKM. This CDR3 is 12 amino acids long. The CDR3, as DNA: TGTGCCAGCAGTTTTAACCTGGTCGAGCAGTACTTC. Translation gives CASSFNLVEQYF. Full variable domain (remainder filled in from reference TRBV28 and TRBJ2-7): DVKVTQSSRYLVKRTGEKVFLECVQDMDHENMFWYRQDPGLGLRLIYFSYDVKMKEKGDIPEGYSVSREKKERFSLILESASTNQTSMYLCASSFNLVEQYFGPGTRLTVT.

The chain joins TRBV29-1 to TRBJ1-2, with 10 bases identical to TRBD1. This CDR3 is 13 amino acids long. After removal of 7 bases from V and 4 bases from J, the junction contained 6 bases not matched to a gene. Germline V gives CDR1 SQVTM, CDR2 ANQGSEA. CDR3 residues: CSARQGASYGYTF. CDR3 nucleotides: TGCAGCGCCAGACAGGGGGCGAGCTATGGCTACACCTTC. The full variable domain, completed using reference TRBV29-1 and TRBJ1-2, is SAVISQKPSRDICQRGTSLTIQCQVDSQVTMMFWYRQQPGQSLTLIATANQGSEATYESGFVIDKFPISRPNLTFSTLTVSNMSPEDSSIYLCSARQGASYGYTFGSGTRLTVV.

This clonotype was detected a few times. CDR3 nucleotide sequence: TGTGCCAGCAGCGTAGAACGGGCCAATGAGCAGTTCTTC. This encodes CASSVERANEQFF. The genes are TRBV9 and TRBJ2-1; D is unclear. The CDR3 length is 13 residues. The germline V gene encodes CDR1 SGDLS and CDR2 YYNGEE. Deletions cut 0 bases from V and 6 bases from J, with 7 bases between.

This clonotype turned up a few times. This chain uses TRBV6-2 or TRBV6-3 with TRBJ2-1; D is unresolved. From germline, CDR1 is MNHEY and CDR2 SVGEGT. V dropped 8 bases and J dropped 5 bases, with 10 bases sitting between them. CDR3 size: 12 residues. The CDR3: CASGGFNNEQFF. The DNA for the CDR3 is TGTGCCAGCGGCGGCTTCAACAATGAGCAGTTCTTC.

This clonotype was counted at least ten times. V usage is TRBV4-2 and J usage is TRBJ2-3; TRBD2 matches at 16 bases. With 4 bases clipped from V and 1 base from J, the junction kept 5 bases outside the gene matches. The CDR3 spans 18 residues. Germline V gives CDR1 LGHNA, CDR2 YNFKEQ. The CDR3, as DNA: TGTGCCAGCAGCCCAGGGACTAGCGGGAGGGCCGGCACAGATACGCAGTATTTT. It codes for CASSPGTSGRAGTDTQYF.

This clonotype was found many times. V gene TRBV5-1 combines with J gene TRBJ2-1; the D gene is possibly TRBD2 (5 bases). CDR3 length equals 15 residues. The germline V gene has CDR1 SGHRS and CDR2 YFSETQ. Trimming left V 4 bases short and J 5 bases short, with 16 bases between. Written as DNA, the CDR3 is TGCGCCAGCAGCCCACAGAACCCCGGGGACAATGAGCAGTTCTTC. Translating it yields CASSPQNPGDNEQFF.

J is TRBJ2-7 and V is TRBV15; TRBD2 matches at 10 bases. Germline assignment: CDR1 LNHNV and CDR2 YYDKDF (reference sequence). This CDR3 has 15 amino acids. After removal of 5 bases from V and 6 bases from J, the junction contained 10 bases not matched to a gene. DNA for the CDR3: TGTGCCACCAGCTTATCCCCGGGACTAGCGACCGAGCAGTACTTC. It is translated as CATSLSPGLATEQYF.

This clonotype was counted a few times. The gene calls are TRBV15 and TRBJ2-7, with 8 bases matching TRBD1. Germline V gene lookup returns CDR1 LNHNV and CDR2 YYDKDF (reference sequence). This CDR3 is built from 14 residues. Trimming took 1 base from V and 3 from J; bases not matched to a gene: 2. The CDR3 reads CATSRGTGGYEQYF. The CDR3 coding sequence is TGTGCCACCAGCAGAGGTACAGGGGGCTACGAGCAGTACTTC. Looking up the rest from reference TRBV15 and TRBJ2-7 gives the full variable domain: DAMVIQNPRYQVTQFGKPVTLSCSQTLNHNVMYWYQQKSSQAPKLLFHYYDKDFNNEADTPDNFQSRRPNTSFCFLDIRSPGLGDTAMYLCATSRGTGGYEQYFGPGTRLTVT.

This clonotype was seen repeatedly, ten times or more. This chain links TRBV12-3 or TRBV12-4 with TRBJ2-7, with 9 bases lining up with TRBD1. This CDR3 has 23 residues. Trimming at V came to 1 base and at J to 0 bases, leaving 25 bases not matched to a gene. This CDR3 is CASSLGRRMFGTGPPRSSYEQYF. The CDR3 DNA is TGTGCCAGCAGTTTAGGCCGACGAATGTTTGGGACAGGGCCACCAAGGAGCTCCTACGAGCAGTACTTC.

In this sample, this clonotype turned up many times. The V call is TRBV4-2, the J call TRBJ2-1, with unresolved D. The CDR3 is made up of 12 amino acids. Germline V gives CDR1 LGHNA, CDR2 YNFKEQ. Deletions cut 4 bases from V and 8 bases from J, with 9 bases between. The CDR3 protein is CASSPGAHEQFF. CDR3 nucleotides: TGTGCCAGCAGCCCCGGCGCCCATGAGCAGTTCTTC.

As regards this clonotype: At one of its ends the junction is not consistent with the germline gene, which may arise from a read error. The chain has TRBV28 and TRBJ2-7, with TRBD2 matching over 8 bases. The CDR3 has 15 residues. Germline-derived CDR1 and CDR2 are MDHEN and SYDVKM. Written as DNA, the CDR3 is TGTGCCATCAGTTTAGGAGCGGGAGTAACCACCGAGCAGTACTTC. It yields the protein CAISLGAGVTTEQYF.

The chain is built from TRBV4-1 and TRBJ1-1, with 9 bases identical to TRBD1. V shed 4 bases, J shed 7 bases, and the junction held 10 bases outside the gene matches. CDR3 length: 15 amino acids. Germline assignment: CDR1 MGHRA and CDR2 YSYEKL. CDR3 in DNA: TGCGCCAGCAGCCCCGGGACAGGGATTTATGGTGAAGCTTTCTTT. Translated: CASSPGTGIYGEAFF.

This chain connects TRBV15 to TRBJ1-4; a weak D match, TRBD1 (6 bases). V lost 5 bases, J lost 0 bases, and 13 bases lay in between. CDR1 LNHNV and CDR2 YYDKDF come from the germline V gene (reference sequence). This CDR3 is 16 amino acids long. CDR3 nucleotide sequence: TGTGCCACCAGCGAATACAGGGTTACAACTAATGAAAAACTGTTTTTT. Protein product: CATSEYRVTTNEKLFF. Looking up the rest from reference TRBV15 and TRBJ1-4 gives the full variable domain: DAMVIQNPRYQVTQFGKPVTLSCSQTLNHNVMYWYQQKSSQAPKLLFHYYDKDFNNEADTPDNFQSRRPNTSFCFLDIRSPGLGDTAMYLCATSEYRVTTNEKLFFGSGTQLSVL.

This clonotype was seen a few times. This sequence joins TRBV6-1 and TRBJ2-1, with 10 positions matching TRBD1. The CDR3 length is 13 residues. Per the germline V gene, CDR1 is MNHNS and CDR2 is SASEGT. V dropped 6 bases and J dropped 15; count of bases not matched to a gene: 11. This CDR3 is CASRDNPGTGAFF. The CDR3 DNA is TGTGCCAGCAGAGACAATCCCGGGACAGGGGCGTTCTTC.

The J gene is TRBJ2-5, the V gene TRBV10-3; D possibly matches TRBD1 or TRBD2 (5 bases each). The CDR3 loop spans 14 amino acids. Germline lookup yields CDR1 ENHRY and CDR2 SYGVKD. The ends were cut back, 4 bases at V and 1 base at J, with 10 bases in the middle. This chain's CDR3 is CAISASGTQETQYF. The CDR3 bases are TGTGCCATCAGTGCCTCCGGGACCCAAGAGACCCAGTACTTC.

This clonotype was seen only a few times. The chain links TRBV12-3 or TRBV12-4 to TRBJ2-5, with 7 nucleotides matching TRBD1. V was pared by 2 bases and J by 3 bases, with 6 bases of the junction left unmatched. CDR3 length: 15 amino acids. For the CDR3, the DNA is TGTGCCAGCAGTTTATCGGCAGACAGGGAAGAGACCCAGTACTTC. Its translation is CASSLSADREETQYF.